This is a list of T cell receptor beta chains from one sample in a study of cytomegalovirus exposure and HLA in healthy donors. The table came from immunoSEQ multiplex PCR; TCRdb's copy has only in-frame clones and leaves some out. The sample yields a few hundred thousand clones, over 60% seen once. Sequenced input: PBMCs. All receptors derive from a man between 18 and 29 years old in good health and CMV-seronegative. Each CDR3 is given with its conserved first and last residue. The D gene is left open where the match is weak. Clone size is shown for a subset of rows, as once, few, many or a class of expanded clone.

cdr3_nt	cdr3_aa	j_call	clone_size	d_call	v_call
TGTGCCAGCAGCTTAGCCGGGTACCAAGAGACCCAGTACTTC	CASSLAGYQETQYF	TRBJ2-5	.	.	TRBV7-2
TGTGCCAGCAGTGACGTAGCGGGAGGGAGTACAGATACGCAGTATTTT	CASSDVAGGSTDTQYF	TRBJ2-3	few	TRBD2	TRBV6-4
TGTGCCAGCAGTTTAAAGGCCGGGACAGTGACTAGCTATGGCTACACCTTC	CASSLKAGTVTSYGYTF	TRBJ1-2	.	TRBD1	TRBV27
TGCGCCAGCAGCTCAACAGGGGGCGCGACAGATACGCAGTATTTT	CASSSTGGATDTQYF	TRBJ2-3	.	TRBD1	TRBV5-1
TGTGCCAGTAGTAAGGGCACGGGGGTAAGCTCCTACAATGAGCAGTTCTTC	CASSKGTGVSSYNEQFF	TRBJ2-1	.	.	TRBV19
TGTGCCAGCAGCATTAGGCGCACGACTGTTTCTAATGGCTACACCTTC	CASSIRRTTVSNGYTF	TRBJ1-2	.	.	TRBV7-9
TGTGCCAGCAGCTTGCTCCCCACTAGCACAGATACGCAGTATTTT	CASSLLPTSTDTQYF	TRBJ2-3	few	.	TRBV7-2
TGTGCCAGCCGCTTTGTCAGGGCCGGGGAGCTGTTTTTT	CASRFVRAGELFF	TRBJ2-2	.	.	TRBV28
TGTGCCAGCAGTCCCCCGGGACAGCGTTCCTACGAGCAGTACTTC	CASSPPGQRSYEQYF	TRBJ2-7	.	TRBD1	TRBV25-1
TGTGCCTGGAGTGTACAGGGCTGGGGCTACACCTTC	CAWSVQGWGYTF	TRBJ1-2	.	.	TRBV30
TGTGCCAGTAGCGAGCCGGGACTTTCTACGTGGCAGTACTTC	CASSEPGLSTWQYF	TRBJ2-5	few	.	TRBV19
TGTGCCAGCAGCTTACTCGACTACACAGATACGCAGTATTTT	CASSLLDYTDTQYF	TRBJ2-3	once	.	TRBV7-2
TGTGCCAGCAGCGCGGGGACAGGGGACGATACGCAGTATTTT	CASSAGTGDDTQYF	TRBJ2-3	once	TRBD1	TRBV7-8
TGTGCCAGCAGTTTGACGGACTCGGGACTAGCGGGAGGGGATACGCAGTATTTT	CASSLTDSGLAGGDTQYF	TRBJ2-3	.	TRBD2	TRBV28
TGTGCCAGCAGCGCCGGACTAGCGGGGGGGAGATACCAAGAGACCCAGTACTTC	CASSAGLAGGRYQETQYF	TRBJ2-5	.	TRBD2	TRBV5-8
TGTGCCAGCAGGCCGGGACAGGGGAGCTATAATTCACCCCTCCACTTT	CASRPGQGSYNSPLHF	TRBJ1-6	.	TRBD1	TRBV2
TGTGCCAGTAGGTCCCCGAGCTCCTACAATGAGCAGTTCTTC	CASRSPSSYNEQFF	TRBJ2-1	.	.	TRBV19
TGTGCCAGCAGCGTAGGGGCAGCTAACTATGGCTACACCTTC	CASSVGAANYGYTF	TRBJ1-2	.	.	TRBV9
TGTGCCAGCAGCCCCGGGTTTATCGGTTTAAACACTGAAGCTTTCTTT	CASSPGFIGLNTEAFF	TRBJ1-1	.	.	TRBV7-9
TGTGCCAGCAGCTTAAGGTCGGGGGACGGCACAGATACGCAGTATTTT	CASSLRSGDGTDTQYF	TRBJ2-3	.	.	TRBV7-3
TGTGCCAGCAGCTTAGCTCAGACTAGCTCGGTTGAGTACTTC	CASSLAQTSSVEYF	TRBJ2-5	.	TRBD2	TRBV7-2
TGCAGCGTTGGAGGACTAGCGGGGGGCGAGCAGTACTTC	CSVGGLAGGEQYF	TRBJ2-7	.	TRBD2	TRBV29-1
TGCGCCAGCAGCCGAACTAGCACGCTCGGGGGGTCCTACAATGAGCAGTTCTTC	CASSRTSTLGGSYNEQFF	TRBJ2-1	.	TRBD2	TRBV5-1
TGTGCCAGCAGCCAAGATAGTTCGACAGGAAATTCCTACGAGCAGTACTTC	CASSQDSSTGNSYEQYF	TRBJ2-7	.	.	TRBV4-2
TGTGCCAGCCAGGGAGGGATAGGACGAGGGGGCTCTGGAAACACCATATATTTT	CASQGGIGRGGSGNTIYF	TRBJ1-3	.	.	TRBV19
TGCGCCAGCAGCCAAGATAGCGCTACCAGGAGGACCCAGTACTTC	CASSQDSATRRTQYF	TRBJ2-5	once	.	TRBV4-3
TGTGCCAGCAGCAAAGGGGAGGGGGACAGGGGAGTTGGGGCCTACGAGCAGTACTTC	CASSKGEGDRGVGAYEQYF	TRBJ2-7	.	.	TRBV21-1